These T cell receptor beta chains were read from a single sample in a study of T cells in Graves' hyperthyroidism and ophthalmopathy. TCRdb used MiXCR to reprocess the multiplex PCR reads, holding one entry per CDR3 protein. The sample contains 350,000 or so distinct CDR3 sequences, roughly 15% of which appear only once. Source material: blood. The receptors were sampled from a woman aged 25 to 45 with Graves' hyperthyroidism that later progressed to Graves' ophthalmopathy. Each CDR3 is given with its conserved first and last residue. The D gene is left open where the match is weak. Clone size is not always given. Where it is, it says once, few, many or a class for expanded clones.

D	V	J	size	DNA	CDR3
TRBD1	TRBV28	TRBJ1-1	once	TGTGCCAGCAGTCCCCGACAGGGGGGTGAAGCTTTCTTT	CASSPRQGGEAFF
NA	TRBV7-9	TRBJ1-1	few	TGTGCCAGCAGCTTAAAGGGGGGGAACACTGAAGCTTTCTTT	CASSLKGGNTEAFF
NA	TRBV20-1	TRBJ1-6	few	TGCAGTGCTAGGCCGGGCGGGGGGAATTCACCCCTCCACTTT	CSARPGGGNSPLHF
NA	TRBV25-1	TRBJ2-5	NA	TGTGCCAGCAGTGAATTCCGGGGGATCTCAGAGACCCAGTACTTC	CASSEFRGISETQYF
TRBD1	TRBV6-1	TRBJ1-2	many	TGTGCCAGCAGTCAGCGGGACAGGGACTATGGCTACACCTTC	CASSQRDRDYGYTF
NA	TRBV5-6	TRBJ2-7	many	TGTGCCAGCAGCCCCGGAGGAGGCGGGACAGCAGCCTACGAGCAGTACTTC	CASSPGGGGTAAYEQYF
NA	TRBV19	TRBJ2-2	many	TGTGCCAGTAGTATAATTCCGAAGAGTTACACCGGGGAGCTGTTTTTT	CASSIIPKSYTGELFF
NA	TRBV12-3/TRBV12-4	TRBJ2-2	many	TGTGCCAGCAGTTTGTTTGAAAACGGGGAGCTGTTTTTT	CASSLFENGELFF
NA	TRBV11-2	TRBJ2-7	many	TGTGCCAGCAGCTTAGTGGGTGAAGAGCAGTACTTC	CASSLVGEEQYF
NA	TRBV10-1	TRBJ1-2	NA	TGCGCCGGCAGTGGCCCGGACCGCTTCTATGGCTACACCTTC	CAGSGPDRFYGYTF
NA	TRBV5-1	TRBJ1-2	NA	TGCGCCAGCAGCCCAACCCCTGCGGACCTCCATGGCTACACCTTC	CASSPTPADLHGYTF
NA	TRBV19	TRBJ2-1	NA	TGTGCCAGTAGTTGGCAGGGGAGCTCCTACAATGAGCAGTTCTTC	CASSWQGSSYNEQFF
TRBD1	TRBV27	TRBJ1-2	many	TGTGCCAGCAGTTTATCGGGACAGGGTTATGGCTACACCTTC	CASSLSGQGYGYTF